The source of this T cell receptor beta chain is a study of CD8 T cell repertoires and HIV-1 epitope variants. Study background: Each of Twenty-five Gag and Nef epitope peptides stimulated a separate culture.

The study, taken as a whole, reports: Most of the nine antigen-specific clonotypes appeared cross-reactive to autologous or escape variants.

Sequencing used immunoSEQ multiplex PCR; TCRdb keeps in-frame clones, though not all of them. Counted here are 5,200 or so clones, around 60% occurring once; the ten biggest clones make up roughly two fifths. CDR1 is PRHDT, CDR2 FYEKMQ, per germline (reference sequence). The CDR3 loop spans 14 amino acids. Unmatched junction bases numbered 5, after V lost 3 bases and J lost 3 bases. With regard to this clone: Its antigen is still unknown.

The sample taken for sequencing was cultured CD8+ T cells derived from PBMCs. V gene TRBV13 combines with J gene TRBJ2-7, with 7 bases lining up with TRBD1. This clonotype originated in a male donor with HIV. CDR3 residues: CASSFNRDSYEQYF. CDR3 nucleotide sequence: TGTGCCAGCAGCTTCAATCGGGACAGCTACGAGCAGTACTTC. The full variable domain, with the rest looked up from reference TRBV13 and TRBJ2-7, is AAGVIQSPRHLIKEKRETATLKCYPIPRHDTVYWYQQGPGQDPQFLISFYEKMQSDKGSIPDRFSAQQFSDYHSELNMSSLELGDSALYFCASSFNRDSYEQYFGPGTRLTVT.